This TCR beta chain was recovered during a study of cytomegalovirus exposure and HLA in healthy donors. PCR was performed using 60 Vbeta and 13 Jbeta primers. Repertoires were generated with immunoSEQ multiplex PCR, while TCRdb's copy carries only in-frame clones and drops some. The sample shows 150,000 to 200,000 clones, over 65% of them seen only once. Findings and limits, study-wide: Among TCR beta chains, those listed as cytomegalovirus-associated numbered approximately 150. Diagnosis of cytomegalovirus status made by the classifier reportedly showed high specificity and sensitivity. In vitro work confirmed that a few CMV-associated chains recognize CMV antigens.

Everyone who donated was a healthy bone marrow donor. To note about this clone: The antigen is not known.

Germline V lookup: CDR1 SGHRS, CDR2 YFSETQ. V shed 0 bases and J shed 0 bases, with 9 bases lying between them. CDR3 length: 15 amino acids. This TCR derives from a man aged 55-75 years in good health and CMV-seronegative. The sequencing input was PBMCs. V is TRBV5-1 and J is TRBJ1-1; D remains ambiguous. The DNA for the CDR3 is TGCGCCAGCAGCTTGGAGCCCGGGGTGAACACTGAAGCTTTCTTT. As protein: CASSLEPGVNTEAFF.